The 5 T cell receptor beta chains below were found in one sample sequenced in a study of blood T cell repertoires in COVID-19. The table came from immunoSEQ multiplex PCR; TCRdb's copy has only in-frame clones and leaves some out. The table shows some 26,000 clones, with around 88% occurring only once. Sequencing was carried out using peripheral blood. The receptors shown here come from a human donor in a cohort sampled during active COVID-19.

The J gene is TRBJ2-3, the V gene TRBV27, with D maybe TRBD1 (6 bases). Trimming cost V 6 bases and J 6 bases, with 10 bases left between them. The CDR3 is made up of 12 amino acids. Per the germline V gene, CDR1 is MNHEY and CDR2 is SMNVEV (reference sequence). The CDR3 DNA is TGTGCCAGCAGCCTTAGGGGGGATACGCAGTATTTT. Encoded protein: CASSLRGDTQYF.

Only one count was recorded for this clone. The V and J genes are TRBV14 and TRBJ1-2; D is ambiguous. The CDR3 length is 13 residues. Trimming shortened V by 0 bases and J by 5 bases, and 7 bases separated the two germline ends. Germline lookup yields CDR1 SGHDN and CDR2 FVKESK. In DNA form, the CDR3 reads TGTGCCAGCAGCCAAGATCCGTATTATGGCTACACCTTC. This gives the protein CASSQDPYYGYTF.

The J gene is TRBJ1-6, the V gene TRBV5-1; 9 bases fit TRBD1. Unmatched junction bases numbered 7, after V lost 4 bases and J lost 8 bases. The V gene's germline CDR1 is SGHRS and CDR2 YFSETQ. The CDR3 extends over 15 amino acids. CDR3 coding DNA: TGCGCCAGCAGCGGGTCCGGGACAGGGTATTCACCCCTCCACTTT. Its protein product is CASSGSGTGYSPLHF.

The chain employs TRBV7-6 and TRBJ2-3; TRBD1 agrees at 8 bases. V gave up 4 bases and J gave up 1 base; unmatched junction bases: 10. This CDR3 is built from 17 residues. Germline V gene data show CDR1 as SGHVS and CDR2 as FNYEAQ. The CDR3 protein is CASSSRSTGGGTDTQYF. The CDR3 DNA reads TGTGCCAGCAGCTCGAGATCTACAGGGGGTGGCACAGATACGCAGTATTTT.

The chain employs TRBV13 and TRBJ2-2; D is perhaps TRBD1 (6 bases). The germline V and J ends were trimmed by 1 base and 4 bases, with 16 bases remaining between them. Germline values: CDR1 PRHDT, CDR2 FYEKMQ (reference sequence). CDR3 size: 17 residues. CDR3 residues: CASSLETSTGVTGELFF. The CDR3, as DNA: TGTGCCAGCAGCTTAGAAACATCGACAGGAGTCACCGGGGAGCTGTTTTTT. Together with reference TRBV13 and TRBJ2-2, the CDR3 gives the full variable domain: AAGVIQSPRHLIKEKRETATLKCYPIPRHDTVYWYQQGPGQDPQFLISFYEKMQSDKGSIPDRFSAQQFSDYHSELNMSSLELGDSALYFCASSLETSTGVTGELFFGEGSRLTVL.